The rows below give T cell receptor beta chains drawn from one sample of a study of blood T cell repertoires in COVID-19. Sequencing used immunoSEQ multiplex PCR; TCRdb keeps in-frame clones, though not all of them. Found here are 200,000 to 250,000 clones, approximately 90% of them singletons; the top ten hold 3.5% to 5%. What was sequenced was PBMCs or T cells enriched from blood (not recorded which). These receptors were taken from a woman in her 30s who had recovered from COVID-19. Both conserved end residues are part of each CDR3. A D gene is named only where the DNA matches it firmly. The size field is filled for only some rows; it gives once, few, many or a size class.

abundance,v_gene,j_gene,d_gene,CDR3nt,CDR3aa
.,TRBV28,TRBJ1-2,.,TGTGCCAGCAGTTTCCAGCGGGTATTTGGCTATGGCTACACCTTC,CASSFQRVFGYGYTF
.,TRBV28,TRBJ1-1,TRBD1,TGTGCCAGCAGTTTGCCGTCCCGTAGCAGGGGGAGTATTACTGAAGCTTTCTTT,CASSLPSRSRGSITEAFF
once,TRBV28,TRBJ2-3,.,TGTGCCAGCAGTTCACCCCACGGCGCCGGGGGAGATACGCAGTATTTT,CASSSPHGAGGDTQYF
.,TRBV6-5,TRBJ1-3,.,TGTGCCAGCGGAAAAAACAGAGCCTCTGGAAACACCATATATTTT,CASGKNRASGNTIYF
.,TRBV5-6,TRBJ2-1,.,TGTGCCAGCAGCTTAGGGGGAGGGCCCTACAATGAGCAGTTCTTC,CASSLGGGPYNEQFF
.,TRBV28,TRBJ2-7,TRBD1,TGTGCCAGCAGTCCTCCGGGACAGGGGATCAACGAGCAGTACTTC,CASSPPGQGINEQYF
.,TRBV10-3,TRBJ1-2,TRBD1,TGTGCCATCAGTGAGGGATTACAGGGGATAGGTCGTGGCTACACCTTC,CAISEGLQGIGRGYTF
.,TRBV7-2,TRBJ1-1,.,TGTGCCAGCAGCTTAGTGGAGAGGAACACTGAAGCTTTCTTT,CASSLVERNTEAFF
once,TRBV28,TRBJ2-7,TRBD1,TGTGCCAGCAGTTTAGGGGACAGCTCCTACGAGCAGTACTTC,CASSLGDSSYEQYF
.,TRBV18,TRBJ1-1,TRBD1,TGTGCCAGCTCACGAGGGGACAGATTGGAAGCTTTCTTT,CASSRGDRLEAFF
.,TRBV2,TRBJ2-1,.,TGTGCCAGCAGTGAATGGGGGGGCCCCAGGAGGGATGAGCAGTTCTTC,CASSEWGGPRRDEQFF
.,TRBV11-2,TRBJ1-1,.,TGTGCCAGCAGCCGCACAGGGTACACTGAAGCTTTCTTT,CASSRTGYTEAFF
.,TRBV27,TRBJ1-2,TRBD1,TGTGCCAGCTGTAAGACAGGGCAAAAGCATGGCTACACCTTC,CASCKTGQKHGYTF
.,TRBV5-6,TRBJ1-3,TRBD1,TGTGCCAGCAGTCAGAGGGGGCCTGGAAACACCATATATTTT,CASSQRGPGNTIYF
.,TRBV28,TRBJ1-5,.,TGTGCCAGCAGTCCATATCAGGGCCTGCAGCCCCAGCATTTT,CASSPYQGLQPQHF
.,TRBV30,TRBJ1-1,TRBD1,TGTGCCTGGAGTGTAAATACCGGGACAGGGGAGACTGAAGCTTTCTTT,CAWSVNTGTGETEAFF
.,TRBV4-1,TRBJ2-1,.,TGCGCCAGCAGCTACCCCCCTCGGTTCAATGAGCAGTTCTTC,CASSYPPRFNEQFF
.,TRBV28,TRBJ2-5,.,TGTGCCAGCAGTTTAGATCCGAGCCAAGAGACCCAGTACTTC,CASSLDPSQETQYF
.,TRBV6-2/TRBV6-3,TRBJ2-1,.,TGTGCCAGCAGTTTCCGAACAATCCGTGACTCCTACAATGAGCAGTTCTTC,CASSFRTIRDSYNEQFF
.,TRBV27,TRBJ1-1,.,TGTGCCAGCATGCGGGGAAACACTGAAGCTTTCTTT,CASMRGNTEAFF